What follows are 13 T cell receptor beta chains derived from one specimen sequenced in a study of T-cell reconstitution after alpha-beta-depleted transplantation in children (dated by TCRdb to the mid-2010s). Library preparation employed PCR. The sequencer listed for this sample is Illumina HiSeq 2500. To normalize quantification of the TCRbeta repertoire, the TCR libraries were built with molecular barcoding that relied on unique molecular identifiers. TCRdb trimmed the raw reads at Q25, called clones with MiXCR and kept productive beta chains. Each CDR3 protein appears once, grouped with its most common genes and DNA. The sample table contains about 610,000 distinct CDR3 sequences; only one count was recorded for about 10% of them. The ten largest clones take up roughly 3.9% of the sample. The source material was PBMCs from the stem cell graft donor, sampled from the stem cell graft. The receptors come from a human donor who donated a stem cell graft to a child with acute myeloid leukemia.

V gene TRBV7-2 combines with J gene TRBJ2-5; TRBD2 agrees at 8 bases. The germline gives CDR1 SGHTA, CDR2 FQGNSA. J gave up 5 bases and V 5 bases, and 10 bases lay outside the gene matches. The CDR3 loop spans 15 amino acids. The CDR3 DNA reads as TGTGCCAGCAGCGGTCAAGCGGGAGTGGGCGAGACCCAGTACTTC. Its protein product is CASSGQAGVGETQYF.

The V and J genes are TRBV5-1 and TRBJ1-2; perhaps TRBD1 as D (6 bases). Germline V lookup: CDR1 SGHRS, CDR2 YFSETQ. V dropped 4 bases and J dropped 6 bases, with 10 bases sitting between them. This CDR3 spans 12 amino acids. The CDR3 region is CASSEGGNGYTF. For the CDR3, the DNA is TGCGCCAGCAGCGAAGGGGGGAATGGCTACACCTTC.

The chain carries TRBV28 and TRBJ2-1; no clear D. This CDR3 is built from 11 residues. CDR1 MDHEN and CDR2 SYDVKM come from the germline V gene. The V end was cut by 4 bases, the J end by 9 bases, with 7 bases between. The CDR3 DNA reads as TGTGCCAGCAGTTCTACGGTTGAGCAGTTCTTC. Translation gives CASSSTVEQFF. Drawing the rest from reference TRBV28 and TRBJ2-1, the complete variable domain is DVKVTQSSRYLVKRTGEKVFLECVQDMDHENMFWYRQDPGLGLRLIYFSYDVKMKEKGDIPEGYSVSREKKERFSLILESASTNQTSMYLCASSSTVEQFFGPGTRLTVL.

This clonotype has more than one count but fewer than ten. V is TRBV5-5 and J is TRBJ2-3, with TRBD2 matching over 8 bases. Germline V gene lookup returns CDR1 SGHKS and CDR2 YYEKEE (reference sequence). The CDR3 sequence is 16 residues long. Trimming removed 3 bases from V and 2 bases from J; junction bases left unmatched: 8. CDR3 sequence (DNA): TGTGCCAGCAGCTCCCCCCTAGCGGGTTTCACAGATACGCAGTATTTT. Translation: CASSSPLAGFTDTQYF.

Only a few counts were recorded for this clonotype. CDR3 DNA sequence: TGTGCCAGCAGCCGAGAGACAGGGGCAAATCAGCCCCAGCATTTT. Translation gives CASSRETGANQPQHF. V gene TRBV11-1 combines with J gene TRBJ1-5; the match to TRBD1 covers 8 bases. The V gene end was trimmed by 5 bases and the J gene end by 4 bases; junction bases not matched to a gene: 7. Looked up from germline, CDR1 is SGHAT and CDR2 is FQDESV (reference sequence). The CDR3 runs to 15 residues.

This clonotype showed up many times. The chain couples TRBV29-1 to TRBJ2-2, with unresolved D. Germline V gives CDR1 SQVTM, CDR2 ANQGSEA. This CDR3 region has 13 residues. Trimming removed 7 bases at V and 0 bases at J, with 9 bases between. The DNA for the CDR3 is TGCAGCGGGATACATCCGAACACCGGGGAGCTGTTTTTT. Amino acid sequence: CSGIHPNTGELFF.

V and J are TRBV11-2 and TRBJ2-3; D call uncertain. Trimming cost V 1 base and J 6 bases, with 8 bases left between them. The CDR3 extends over 13 amino acids. Germline loops: CDR1 SGHAT, CDR2 FQNNGV. The CDR3 region is CASSLGSWDTQYF. The CDR3 bases are TGTGCCAGCAGCTTAGGCTCCTGGGATACGCAGTATTTT.

This clonotype was counted only a few times. The J gene is TRBJ2-3, the V gene TRBV20-1; TRBD2 aligns across 14 bases. The trim removed 1 base at V and 0 bases at J, leaving 3 bases unmatched. Per germline, CDR1 DFQATT and CDR2 SNEGSKA (reference sequence). This CDR3 has 17 amino acids. The CDR3 loop is CSARGLAGGQSTDTQYF. In DNA, the CDR3 is TGCAGTGCTAGAGGACTAGCGGGAGGGCAGAGCACAGATACGCAGTATTTT.

The gene calls are TRBV19 and TRBJ2-3, with D possibly TRBD1 on 6 matching bases. Germline lookup yields CDR1 LNHDA and CDR2 SQIVND (reference sequence). The V end was cut by 7 bases, the J end by 3 bases, with 32 bases between. The CDR3 sequence is 20 residues long. In DNA, the CDR3 is TGTGCCAGTACGCAGGGGATCACTGCCTCGAAAAGGGGCCGAACAGATACGCAGTATTTT. Translated: CASTQGITASKRGRTDTQYF.

This chain links TRBV11-2 with TRBJ2-7, with D perhaps TRBD2 (6 bases). The germline gives CDR1 SGHAT, CDR2 FQNNGV. The CDR3 has 15 residues. V lost 1 base and J 3 bases, leaving 13 bases between the germline ends. CDR3 coding DNA: TGTGCCAGCAGCTTAGCCCAGGGACTCTTCTACGAGCAGTACTTC. Its protein is CASSLAQGLFYEQYF.

This clonotype was seen at least ten times. The chain recombines TRBV7-9 with TRBJ2-1; weak D call: TRBD2 (6 bases). This CDR3 contains 17 residues. V gave up 7 bases and J gave up 3 bases, with 22 bases separating them. Per germline, CDR1 SEHNR and CDR2 FQNEAQ (reference sequence). CDR3 nucleotide sequence: TGTGCCAGCATCTCCTTTCGTGCGGGGATTGGCTACAATGAGCAGTTCTTC. Translated: CASISFRAGIGYNEQFF.

Ten or more counts support this clonotype. The gene calls are TRBV29-1 and TRBJ2-5; D is tentatively TRBD1 or TRBD2 (7 bases each). The germline CDR1 and CDR2 sequences are SQVTM and ANQGSEA. The CDR3 covers 13 residues. The germline V and J ends were trimmed by 4 bases and 5 bases, with 14 bases remaining between them. CDR3 loop: CSVGIQGGETQYF. The CDR3 DNA reads as TGCAGCGTTGGAATCCAGGGGGGGGAGACCCAGTACTTC.

This clonotype has a handful of counts. The V call is TRBV6-5, the J call TRBJ2-1; 9 nucleotides agree with TRBD2. The CDR3 runs to 15 residues. The junction had 7 bases not matched to a gene; V was cut back by 1 base and J by 9 bases. The V gene's germline CDR1 is MNHEY and CDR2 SVGAGI. The DNA for the CDR3 is TGTGCCAGCAGTTACTTTGCGGGAGGGCCGAGTGAGCAGTTCTTC. This gives the protein CASSYFAGGPSEQFF.